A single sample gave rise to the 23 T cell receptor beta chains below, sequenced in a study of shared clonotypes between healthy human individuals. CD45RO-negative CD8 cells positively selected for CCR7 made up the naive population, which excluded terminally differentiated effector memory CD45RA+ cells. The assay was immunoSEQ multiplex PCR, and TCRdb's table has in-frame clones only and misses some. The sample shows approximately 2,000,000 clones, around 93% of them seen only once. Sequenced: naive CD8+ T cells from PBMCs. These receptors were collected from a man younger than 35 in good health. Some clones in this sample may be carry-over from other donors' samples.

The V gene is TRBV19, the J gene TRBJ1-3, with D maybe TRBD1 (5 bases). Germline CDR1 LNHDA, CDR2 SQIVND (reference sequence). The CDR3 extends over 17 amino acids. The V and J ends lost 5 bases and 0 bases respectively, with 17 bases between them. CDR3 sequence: CASSPRQNTISGNTIYF. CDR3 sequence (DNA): TGTGCCAGTAGTCCCCGACAGAATACCATCTCTGGAAACACCATATATTTT.

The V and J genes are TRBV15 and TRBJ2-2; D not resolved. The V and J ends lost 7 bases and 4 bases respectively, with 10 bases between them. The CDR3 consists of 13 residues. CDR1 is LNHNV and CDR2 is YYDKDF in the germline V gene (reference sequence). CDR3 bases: TGTGCCACCACCCCAAGGAGCACCGGGGAGCTGTTTTTT. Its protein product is CATTPRSTGELFF.

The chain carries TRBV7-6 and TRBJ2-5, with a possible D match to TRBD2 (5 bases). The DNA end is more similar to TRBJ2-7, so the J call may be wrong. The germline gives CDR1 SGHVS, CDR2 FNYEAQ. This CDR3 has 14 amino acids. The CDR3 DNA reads TGTGCCAGCAAAGTCGGTCCTGGACTCTACGAGCAGTACTTC. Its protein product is CASKVGPGLYEQYF.

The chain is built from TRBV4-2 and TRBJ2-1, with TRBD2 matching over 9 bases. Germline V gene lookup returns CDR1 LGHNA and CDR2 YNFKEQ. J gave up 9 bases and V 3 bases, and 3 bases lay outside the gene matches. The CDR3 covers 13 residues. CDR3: CASSQGLAAEQFF. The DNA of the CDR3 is TGTGCCAGCAGCCAGGGACTAGCTGCTGAGCAGTTCTTC.

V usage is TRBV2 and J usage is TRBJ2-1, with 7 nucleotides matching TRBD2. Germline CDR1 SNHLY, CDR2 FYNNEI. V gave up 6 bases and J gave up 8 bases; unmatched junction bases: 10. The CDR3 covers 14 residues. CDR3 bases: TGTGCCAGCAGACCAGGACTAGTTCTCCATGAGCAGTTCTTC. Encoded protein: CASRPGLVLHEQFF.

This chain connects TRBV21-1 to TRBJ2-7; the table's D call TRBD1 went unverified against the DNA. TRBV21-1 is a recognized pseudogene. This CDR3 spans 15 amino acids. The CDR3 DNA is TGTGCCAGCAGCAAAGGGGGCTCCAGCTCCTACGAGCAGTACTTC. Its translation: CASSKGGSSSYEQYF.

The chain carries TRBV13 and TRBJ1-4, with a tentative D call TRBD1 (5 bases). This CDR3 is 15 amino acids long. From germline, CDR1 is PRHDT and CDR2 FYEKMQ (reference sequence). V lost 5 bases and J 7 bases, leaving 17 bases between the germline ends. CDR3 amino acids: CASSIRLGAPEKLFF. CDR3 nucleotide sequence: TGTGCCAGCAGCATCCGATTAGGGGCGCCTGAAAAACTGTTTTTT.

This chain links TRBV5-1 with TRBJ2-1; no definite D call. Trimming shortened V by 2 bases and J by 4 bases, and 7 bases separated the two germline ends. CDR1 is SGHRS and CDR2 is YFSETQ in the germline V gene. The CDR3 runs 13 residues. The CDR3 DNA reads TGCGCCAGCAGCTTCCCAGATTACAATGAGCAGTTCTTC. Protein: CASSFPDYNEQFF.

The CDR3 region has the DNA TGTGCCAGCAGCAAAAGTCTACAGGGGCGTCCCACTGAAGCTTTCTTT. Its translation: CASSKSLQGRPTEAFF. The chain recombines TRBV21-1 with TRBJ1-1; whether TRBD1, the table's D call, matches the DNA was not checked. TRBV21-1 is labeled a pseudogene. The CDR3 is 16 residues long.

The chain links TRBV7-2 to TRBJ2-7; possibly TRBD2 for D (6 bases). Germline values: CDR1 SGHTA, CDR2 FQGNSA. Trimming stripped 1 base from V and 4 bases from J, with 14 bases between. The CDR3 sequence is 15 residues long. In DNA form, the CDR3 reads TGTGCCAGCAGCTTAGTGTCCGGGAGTCTGTACGAGCAGTACTTC. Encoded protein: CASSLVSGSLYEQYF.

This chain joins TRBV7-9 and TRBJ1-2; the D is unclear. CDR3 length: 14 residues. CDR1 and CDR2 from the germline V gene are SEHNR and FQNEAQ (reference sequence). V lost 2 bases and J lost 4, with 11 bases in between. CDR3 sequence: CASSLTVTGYGYTF. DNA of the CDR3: TGTGCCAGCAGCTTAACGGTCACTGGCTATGGCTACACCTTC. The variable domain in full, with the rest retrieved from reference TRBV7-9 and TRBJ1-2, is DTGVSQNPRHKITKRGQNVTFRCDPISEHNRLYWYRQTLGQGPEFLTYFQNEAQLEKSRLLSDRFSAERPKGSFSTLEIQRTEQGDSAMYLCASSLTVTGYGYTFGSGTRLTVV.

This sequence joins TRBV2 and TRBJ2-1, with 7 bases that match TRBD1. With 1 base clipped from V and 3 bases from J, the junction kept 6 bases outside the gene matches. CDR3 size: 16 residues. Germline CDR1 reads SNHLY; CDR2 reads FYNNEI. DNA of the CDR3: TGTGCCAGCAGTGAAGAGGGACAGATATACTACAATGAGCAGTTCTTC. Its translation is CASSEEGQIYYNEQFF.

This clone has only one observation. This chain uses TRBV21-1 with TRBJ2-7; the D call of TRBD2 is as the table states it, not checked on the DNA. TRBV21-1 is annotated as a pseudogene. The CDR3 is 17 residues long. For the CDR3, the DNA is TGTGCCAGCACGGGTGTGAGCCGAGGGGAGGACTCCTACGAGCAGTACTTC. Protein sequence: CASTGVSRGEDSYEQYF.

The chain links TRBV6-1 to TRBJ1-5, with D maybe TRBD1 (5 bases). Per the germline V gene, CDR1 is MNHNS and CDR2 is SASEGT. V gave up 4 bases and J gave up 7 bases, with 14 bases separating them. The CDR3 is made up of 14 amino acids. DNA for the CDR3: TGTGCCAGCAGTGCACGAGGGGTAGGCCAGCCCCAGCATTTT. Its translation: CASSARGVGQPQHF.

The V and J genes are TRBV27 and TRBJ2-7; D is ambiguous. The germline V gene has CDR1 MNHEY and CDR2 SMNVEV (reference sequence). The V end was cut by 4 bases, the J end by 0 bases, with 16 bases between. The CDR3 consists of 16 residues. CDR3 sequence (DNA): TGTGCCAGCAGTTCAAGTTCGGCCGTAAGCTCCTACGAGCAGTACTTC. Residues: CASSSSSAVSSYEQYF.

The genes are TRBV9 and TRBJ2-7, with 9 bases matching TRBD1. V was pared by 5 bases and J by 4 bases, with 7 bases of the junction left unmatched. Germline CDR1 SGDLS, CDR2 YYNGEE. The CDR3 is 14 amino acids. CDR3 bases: TGTGCCAGCAGTGCCGGGACAGGGATTTACGAGCAGTACTTC. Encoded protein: CASSAGTGIYEQYF.

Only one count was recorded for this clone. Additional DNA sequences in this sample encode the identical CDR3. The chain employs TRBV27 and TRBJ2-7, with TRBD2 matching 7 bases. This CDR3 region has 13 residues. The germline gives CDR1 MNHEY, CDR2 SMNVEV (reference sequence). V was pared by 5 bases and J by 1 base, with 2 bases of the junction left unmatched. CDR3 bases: TGTGCCAGCAGTCGGACTAGTTCCTACGAGCAGTACTTC. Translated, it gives CASSRTSSYEQYF.

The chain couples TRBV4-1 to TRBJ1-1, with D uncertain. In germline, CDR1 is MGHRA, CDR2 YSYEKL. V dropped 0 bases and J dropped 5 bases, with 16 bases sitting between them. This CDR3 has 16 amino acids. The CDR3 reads CASSQDSLAYRTEAFF. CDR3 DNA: TGCGCCAGCAGCCAAGATAGCCTGGCTTATAGGACTGAAGCTTTCTTT.

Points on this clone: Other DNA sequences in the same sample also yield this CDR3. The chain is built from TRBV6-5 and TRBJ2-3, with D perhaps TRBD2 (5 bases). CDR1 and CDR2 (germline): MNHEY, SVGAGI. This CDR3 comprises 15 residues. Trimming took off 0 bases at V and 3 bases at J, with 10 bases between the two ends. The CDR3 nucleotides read TGTGCCAGCAGTTACTCGAGAGGGAGTACAGATACGCAGTATTTT. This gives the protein CASSYSRGSTDTQYF.

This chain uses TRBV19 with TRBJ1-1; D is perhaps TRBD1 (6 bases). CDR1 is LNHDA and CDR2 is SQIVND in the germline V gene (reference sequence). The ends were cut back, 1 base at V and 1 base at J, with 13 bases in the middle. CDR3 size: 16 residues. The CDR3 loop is CASSIATGGGNTEAFF. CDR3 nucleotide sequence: TGTGCCAGTAGTATAGCTACAGGAGGGGGGAACACTGAAGCTTTCTTT.

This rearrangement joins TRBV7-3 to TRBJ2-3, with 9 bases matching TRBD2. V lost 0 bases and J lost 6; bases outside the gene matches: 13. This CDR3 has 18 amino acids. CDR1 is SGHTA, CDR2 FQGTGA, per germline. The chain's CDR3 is CASSLTALAGGVGDTQYF. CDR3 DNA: TGTGCCAGCAGCTTAACGGCCCTGGCGGGAGGGGTGGGGGATACGCAGTATTTT.

CDR3 sequence (DNA): TGTGCCACCAGCAGGGAGGTGGGGGGAACGGACGAGCAGTACTTC. It encodes CATSREVGGTDEQYF. The V gene is TRBV15, the J gene TRBJ2-7, with D possibly matching TRBD2 (6 bases). Germline V gene sequence: CDR1 LNHNV, CDR2 YYDKDF (reference sequence). Between the trimmed V and J ends, which lost 3 bases and 5 bases, there was a span of 17 bases. The CDR3 consists of 15 residues.

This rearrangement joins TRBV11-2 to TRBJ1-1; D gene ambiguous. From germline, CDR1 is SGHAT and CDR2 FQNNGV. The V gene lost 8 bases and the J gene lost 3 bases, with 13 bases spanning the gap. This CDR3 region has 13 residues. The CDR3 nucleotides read TGTGCCAGCTCGAGAGGTGGGTACACTGAAGCTTTCTTT. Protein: CASSRGGYTEAFF.